These T cell receptor beta chains were read from a single sample in a study of blood T cell repertoires in COVID-19. Libraries were prepared by immunoSEQ multiplex PCR; TCRdb keeps only in-frame clonotypes and omits some of them. Of 310,000 or so clones listed, 87% were seen once; the top ten hold just over 9.5%. Sequencing was performed on peripheral blood. Receptors were obtained from a man aged 25-40 years with COVID-19, enrolled during active disease. Both conserved end residues are trimmed from each CDR3. A D gene is named only where the DNA matches it firmly. The listing skips clone size in some rows; elsewhere it reads once, few, many or a size class.

clone_size,v_call,j_call,d_call,cdr3_aa
.,TRBV11-3,TRBJ2-1,TRBD2,ASSRGLAGGHSYNEQF
.,TRBV12-3/TRBV12-4,TRBJ1-2,.,ASSPRTDYGYT
.,TRBV9,TRBJ1-2,.,ARSVSGPGGGYT
.,TRBV18,TRBJ1-1,TRBD1,ASSPTGGRTEAF
.,TRBV19,TRBJ2-1,.,ASRITGTYNEQF
.,TRBV19,TRBJ1-1,.,ASSIVSMNTEAF
.,TRBV7-9,TRBJ2-3,TRBD2,ATQREGNTQY
.,TRBV18,TRBJ2-7,TRBD2,ASSPRSGLAGSYEQY
.,TRBV7-3,TRBJ2-5,.,ASSLTQNPQETQY
.,TRBV12-5,TRBJ1-2,.,ASGLTGSLIEGYT
.,TRBV2,TRBJ1-5,.,ASRETGGHQPQH
.,TRBV6-5,TRBJ2-7,.,ASSYSRAGEQY
.,TRBV4-2,TRBJ2-2,.,ASSQDLVSLIGELF
.,TRBV4-3,TRBJ1-3,.,ASSQSGTHSGNTIY
once,TRBV9,TRBJ2-1,TRBD1,ASSVEVGTVTYNEQF
.,TRBV28,TRBJ1-4,.,ASSPAETTNEKLF
few,TRBV6-5,TRBJ2-1,TRBD2,ASSLAGQPYNEQF
.,TRBV7-8,TRBJ2-1,TRBD2,ASSPGLAGAAAYNEQF
.,TRBV19,TRBJ2-2,TRBD2,ASSIQGGIGGELF
.,TRBV12-1,TRBJ2-7,.,ASRRDQRGKVAGGPYEQY
.,TRBV18,TRBJ2-2,.,ASSPRDITGELF
.,TRBV7-2,TRBJ1-1,.,ASSLFSGMGTEAF
.,TRBV12-5,TRBJ2-2,TRBD1,ASGLRAGGSTGELF
.,TRBV27,TRBJ1-1,.,ASSLRGGTEAF
.,TRBV6-5,TRBJ1-2,TRBD1,ASSLGQGNTGYT
once,TRBV7-2,TRBJ2-7,.,ASSLYREQGEQY
.,TRBV11-3,TRBJ2-2,.,ASSQVRAGELF
.,TRBV6-5,TRBJ1-1,TRBD1,ASTTGGEDTEAF
once,TRBV19,TRBJ2-1,TRBD1,ASSISPGTGWSNEQF
.,TRBV4-2,TRBJ1-4,.,ASSQDPGGNEKLF
.,TRBV12-5,TRBJ2-6,.,ASGLVLGGVRSGANVLT
.,TRBV28,TRBJ1-1,.,ASSPYRATEAF
.,TRBV6-5,TRBJ2-7,.,ASSYNRDTTYEQY
.,TRBV11-2,TRBJ1-2,TRBD1,ASSLRTGSHYGYT
.,TRBV20-1,TRBJ2-5,TRBD1,SASGYQGTEETQY
.,TRBV10-1,TRBJ1-5,.,ASSVGRVYEDQPQH
.,TRBV6-6,TRBJ2-3,.,ASSYSVADTQY
.,TRBV15,TRBJ2-5,TRBD2,ATSRDLAGGGETQY
.,TRBV5-1,TRBJ2-7,.,ASSLAGGIANEQY
.,TRBV15,TRBJ2-2,TRBD2,ATSRVAGAGTGELF
.,TRBV7-9,TRBJ2-1,.,ASSSPAAAREFYDKGEQF
once,TRBV28,TRBJ1-1,.,ATSEAGGQNTEAF
.,TRBV4-3,TRBJ2-5,TRBD2,ASSHYGGGTQY
.,TRBV7-9,TRBJ2-7,.,ASSLVGQHYEQY
.,TRBV4-3,TRBJ2-1,TRBD2,ASSQERLASSYNEQF
.,TRBV29-1,TRBJ2-3,TRBD2,SVRPGLASDTQY
few,TRBV7-2,TRBJ1-5,.,ASSPRPRLGQPQH
once,TRBV10-3,TRBJ2-5,TRBD1,AISTGTGGEGQETQY
.,TRBV12-5,TRBJ1-6,TRBD1,ASGFERWGQGNSPLH
.,TRBV28,TRBJ1-4,.,ASSLGTSTNEKLF
.,TRBV6-4,TRBJ2-2,.,ASSTAPGTGELF
few,TRBV11-1,TRBJ1-6,.,ASSFLRGGSSPLH
.,TRBV30,TRBJ1-3,.,AWTHSGNTIY
.,TRBV9,TRBJ2-6,.,ASSSRSSGANVLT
.,TRBV11-2,TRBJ2-7,.,ASSLSGVGGEQY
.,TRBV27,TRBJ2-1,TRBD2,ASRGLASNNEQF
.,TRBV9,TRBJ2-5,.,ASSVRGSETQY